This T cell receptor (beta chain) was obtained from a study of blood T cell repertoires in COVID-19. At the level of the study: Acute-phase and convalescent COVID-19 samples originated in the United States, Italy and Spain.

CDR1 is MDHEN and CDR2 is SYDVKM in the germline V gene. The CDR3 spans 15 residues. V was shortened by 7 bases and J by 5 bases, with 21 bases between the two germline ends. Some clones are missing from TCRdb's copy, which holds only in-frame ones; the method was immunoSEQ multiplex PCR. The repertoire holds approximately 280,000 clones, roughly 86% seen once, with under 2.5% in the top ten. This clonotype was sampled from a woman in her fifties or sixties who had recovered from COVID-19. The rearrangement uses TRBV28 and TRBJ2-7; perhaps TRBD2 as D (5 bases). Sample: PBMCs or T cells enriched from blood (not recorded which). The CDR3 loop is CASTASGPVVNEQYF. The CDR3 DNA sequence: TGTGCCAGCACCGCAAGCGGACCTGTAGTGAACGAGCAGTACTTC.